This T cell receptor (beta chain) appears in the sequencing data of a study of control samples from healthy donors and cancer patients. CDR3 size: 16 residues. CDR1 is MGHRA, CDR2 YSYEKL, per germline. J was trimmed by 4 bases and V by 5 bases; bases with no gene match: 13. The data were produced by immunoSEQ multiplex PCR, yet TCRdb's version contains in-frame clones alone and is incomplete. Of 150,000 to 200,000 clones listed, about nine tenths are singletons. The chain joins TRBV4-1 to TRBJ1-2; 7 bases are a match to TRBD1. Sequencing was performed on blood. The origin of this receptor is a woman between 40 and 55 years old in good health. In nucleotides, the CDR3 is TGCGCCAGCAGCGTGCGAGGGGTGGGACAGATCTATGGCTACACCTTC. It specifies CASSVRGVGQIYGYTF.